A selection of T cell receptor beta chains follows, all from one sample in a study of T cell repertoires in cytomegalovirus infection. Each CDR3 protein gets one entry after TCRdb re-called the reads with MiXCR. The table has 510,000 or so distinct CDR3 sequences, less than 30% seen once; the top ten hold approximately 13%. The specimen sequenced was PBMCs. All receptors come from a human donor in good health (CMV status not recorded). Some clones in this sample may be carry-over from other donors' samples. The CDR3 runs from the conserved cysteine through the conserved F or W. D genes are given only for firm matches. The size entry is marked missing in some rows and otherwise reads once, few, many or a size class.

v_call,clone_size,d_call,j_call,cdr3_nt,cdr3_aa
TRBV13,NA,NA,TRBJ2-1,TGTGCCAGCAGCTTAGGTAGGGAGTTGTCCTACAATGAGCAGTTCTTC,CASSLGRELSYNEQFF
TRBV7-2,many,NA,TRBJ2-5,TGTGCCAGCAGCTCCGCACTAGCTAGCCAAGAGACCCAGTACTTC,CASSSALASQETQYF
TRBV9,NA,TRBD2,TRBJ2-1,TGTGCCAGCAGCGTAGCTGATCGAGCGGGAGGGTCTGAGCAGTTCTTC,CASSVADRAGGSEQFF
TRBV10-3,many,TRBD2,TRBJ2-3,TGTGCCACCAGCGGGGACACAGATACGCAGTATTTT,CATSGDTDTQYF
TRBV7-2,many,TRBD1,TRBJ1-2,TGTGCCAGCAGTCCAGGACAGGGGCAGGGTGGCTACACCTTC,CASSPGQGQGGYTF
TRBV12-3/TRBV12-4,few,NA,TRBJ2-1,TGTGCCAGCAGTTCCCGCCTTACCCGCTCCTACAATGAGCAGTTCTTC,CASSSRLTRSYNEQFF
TRBV20-1,NA,NA,TRBJ2-1,TGCAGTGCTAGAGATCTCACCACGGCCTACAATGAGCAGTTCTTC,CSARDLTTAYNEQFF
TRBV6-1,once,NA,TRBJ1-1,TGTGCCAGCTTCCCCATGAACGTGGGGCCGAGAACTGACGCTTTCTTT,CASFPMNVGPRTDAFF
TRBV7-2,many,NA,TRBJ1-4,TGTGCCAGCAGCTTAACGGCAGGGTATGAAAAACTGTTTTTT,CASSLTAGYEKLFF
TRBV5-1,once,TRBD1,TRBJ1-6,TGCGCCAGCAGCAAGGACAGGGGTGATAATTCACCCCTCCACTTT,CASSKDRGDNSPLHF
TRBV27,few,TRBD1,TRBJ1-2,TGTGCCAGCAAGCAGGGGGCCCCTGGTATGGAATATGGCTACACCTTC,CASKQGAPGMEYGYTF
TRBV11-3,NA,NA,TRBJ1-1,TGTGCCAGCAGCTTAGCGATGGGGTCTGAAGCTTTCTTT,CASSLAMGSEAFF
TRBV12-3/TRBV12-4,few,NA,TRBJ1-4,TGTGCCAGCAGACCAGGACAGTGGGAAAAACTGTTTTTT,CASRPGQWEKLFF
TRBV29-1,few,NA,TRBJ2-1,TGCAGCGTTGAAGCCACAGGAACCTCTCGTACGCAGTTCTTC,CSVEATGTSRTQFF
TRBV19,few,TRBD1,TRBJ1-2,TGTGCCAGTATCCGGACAGGAATTATGGTCGGCTACACCTTC,CASIRTGIMVGYTF
TRBV20-1,NA,TRBD2,TRBJ2-6,TGCAGTGCTACTTCTAGCGGGAGGGCTGGGGCCAACGTCCTGACTTTC,CSATSSGRAGANVLTF
TRBV7-2,many,NA,TRBJ1-3,TGTGCCAGCAGCCCTGGGGGGGCGTTCTCTGGAAACACCATATATTTT,CASSPGGAFSGNTIYF
TRBV7-8,many,TRBD2,TRBJ2-3,TGTGCCAGCAGTTTAAGACTAGCGGATACGCAGTATTTT,CASSLRLADTQYF
TRBV12-3/TRBV12-4,NA,TRBD2,TRBJ2-2,TGTGCCAGCAGTGACTCCGGCGGGAGTAGAACCGGGGAGCTGTTTTTT,CASSDSGGSRTGELFF
TRBV27,NA,NA,TRBJ1-1,TGTGCCAGCAGTTTAAAGGGACATCTGAACACTGAAGCTTTCTTT,CASSLKGHLNTEAFF
TRBV29-1,NA,TRBD2,TRBJ2-1,TGCAGCCAGACTAGCGGGACCGGGGATGAGCAGTTCTTC,CSQTSGTGDEQFF
TRBV6-5,NA,NA,TRBJ2-6,TGTGCCAGCAGTTACTCCCCCCTCTCTGGGGCCAACGTCCTGACTTTC,CASSYSPLSGANVLTF
TRBV5-1,few,NA,TRBJ1-2,TGCGCCAGCAGCTGGGGAGAGGCCTCCTATGGCTACACCTTC,CASSWGEASYGYTF
TRBV7-2,few,TRBD2,TRBJ2-3,TGTGCCAGCAGCTTAGAAGGCGGGAGTCAGTATTTT,CASSLEGGSQYF
TRBV4-1,NA,TRBD2,TRBJ2-1,TGCGCCAGCAGCCAAGGACTAGCGGCTTCCAATGAGCAGTTCTTC,CASSQGLAASNEQFF
TRBV20-1,few,NA,TRBJ2-5,TGCAGTGGAAATATAGGGGTGATGGAGACCCAGTACTTC,CSGNIGVMETQYF
TRBV9,NA,NA,TRBJ2-5,TGTGCCAGCAGCGTATCAGGGGGGGGGACTTTCGAGACCCAGTACTTC,CASSVSGGGTFETQYF
TRBV7-2,many,NA,TRBJ1-6,TGTGCCAGCAGCCCCGGACAGAGTAAGAATTCACCCCTCCACTTT,CASSPGQSKNSPLHF
TRBV20-1,few,TRBD1,TRBJ1-3,TGCAGTGCTATACAGGGGTCCGGAAACACCATATATTTT,CSAIQGSGNTIYF